The 25 T cell receptor beta chains below all came from one sample that was sequenced in a study of cytomegalovirus exposure and HLA in healthy donors. The PCR ran on 60 Vbeta and 13 Jbeta primers. Clones were sequenced by immunoSEQ multiplex PCR, and TCRdb holds only the in-frame ones, with some missing. In the table there are approximately 150,000 clones, approximately 71% of which are singletons. The sequencing input was PBMCs. The source of these receptors is a male donor in good health and CMV-seronegative.

The chain has TRBV28 and TRBJ2-7; D not resolved. V was clipped by 6 bases and J by 3 bases, with 6 bases between them. CDR3 length equals 11 residues. Germline lookup yields CDR1 MDHEN and CDR2 SYDVKM. CDR3 amino acids: CASSYLYEQYF. CDR3 sequence (DNA): TGTGCCAGCAGCTACCTCTACGAGCAGTACTTC. The full variable domain, with the rest looked up from reference TRBV28 and TRBJ2-7, is DVKVTQSSRYLVKRTGEKVFLECVQDMDHENMFWYRQDPGLGLRLIYFSYDVKMKEKGDIPEGYSVSREKKERFSLILESASTNQTSMYLCASSYLYEQYFGPGTRLTVT.

The chain employs TRBV5-1 and TRBJ1-3; D is unresolved. This CDR3 has 15 residues. Germline CDR1 SGHRS, CDR2 YFSETQ. The V end was cut by 0 bases, the J end by 0 bases, with 7 bases between. The CDR3 region is CASSLGATSGNTIYF. CDR3 nucleotides: TGCGCCAGCAGCTTGGGTGCTACCTCTGGAAACACCATATATTTT.

For this clone: A junction boundary mismatches the germline segment, possibly from a read error. J is TRBJ2-7 and V is TRBV7-9; 12 bases align to TRBD2. The CDR3 extends over 16 amino acids. In germline, CDR1 is SEHNR, CDR2 FQNEAQ (reference sequence). The CDR3 nucleotides are TGTTCCAGCAGCCCGGACCTAGCGGGAGGGCTTTACGAGCAGTACTTC. As protein: CSSSPDLAGGLYEQYF.

The chain recombines TRBV25-1 with TRBJ1-1; maybe TRBD1 (5 bases). V dropped 7 bases and J dropped 11 bases, with 20 bases sitting between them. Germline values: CDR1 MGHDK, CDR2 SYGVNS. The CDR3 loop spans 13 amino acids. The CDR3 here is CASTPRDFAWAFF. The CDR3 coding sequence is TGTGCCAGCACCCCCCGGGACTTTGCTTGGGCTTTCTTT.

This clone was seen more than once but under ten times. The CDR3 sequence: CASSPSIAGGYNEQFF. The CDR3 bases are TGTGCCAGCTCACCATCAATAGCGGGAGGGTACAATGAGCAGTTCTTC. V usage is TRBV18 and J usage is TRBJ2-1, with 11 bases matching TRBD2. The CDR3 is made up of 16 amino acids. CDR1 and CDR2 (germline): KGHSH, LQKENI. With 2 bases clipped from V and 4 bases from J, the junction kept 4 bases outside the gene matches. Full variable domain (rest looked up from reference TRBV18 and TRBJ2-1): NAGVMQNPRHLVRRRGQEARLRCSPMKGHSHVYWYRQLPEEGLKFMVYLQKENIIDESGMPKERFSAEFPKEGPSILRIQQVVRGDSAAYFCASSPSIAGGYNEQFFGPGTRLTVL.

The V and J genes are TRBV5-1 and TRBJ2-1; 11 nucleotides line up with TRBD2. This CDR3 is 14 amino acids long. CDR1 is SGHRS and CDR2 is YFSETQ in the germline V gene. The J segment lost 7 bases and the V segment lost 6 bases, leaving 6 bases of the junction unmatched. In nucleotides, the CDR3 is TGCGCCAGCACCCAACTAGCGGGAGTAAATGAGCAGTTCTTC. Translation gives CASTQLAGVNEQFF.

This clone was seen more than once but under ten times. The V and J genes are TRBV6-6 and TRBJ2-4; the D gene is possibly TRBD2 (6 bases). V was pared by 2 bases and J by 5 bases, with 16 bases between. This CDR3 is 16 amino acids long. Germline V gives CDR1 MNHNY, CDR2 SVGAGI (reference sequence). Written as DNA, the CDR3 is TGTGCCAGCAGTTACCCCGGGGGTAGGCCCCAAAACATTCAGTACTTC. Translated: CASSYPGGRPQNIQYF.

The chain recombines TRBV4-2 with TRBJ2-7; D perhaps matches TRBD2 (6 bases). This CDR3 has 15 residues. Trimming left V 3 bases short and J 2 bases short, with 14 bases between. CDR1 LGHNA and CDR2 YNFKEQ come from the germline V gene. CDR3 loop: CASSQGGGAPYEQYF. For the CDR3, the DNA is TGTGCCAGCAGCCAGGGCGGCGGGGCACCCTACGAGCAGTACTTC.

This clone was seen a few times. The chain combines TRBV4-2 with TRBJ2-1; 13 bases are a match to TRBD2. CDR3 length equals 14 residues. V lost 3 bases and J lost 10; bases outside the gene matches: 3. Germline V gene lookup returns CDR1 LGHNA and CDR2 YNFKEQ. In DNA form, the CDR3 reads TGTGCCAGCAGCCAGGAGACTAGCGGGGGGGAGCAGTTCTTC. Protein: CASSQETSGGEQFF.

V is TRBV7-9 and J is TRBJ2-5, with D maybe TRBD2 (5 bases). The CDR3 covers 14 residues. Trimming pared 0 bases from V and 5 bases from J, leaving 10 bases between. Germline V gives CDR1 SEHNR, CDR2 FQNEAQ (reference sequence). The CDR3 bases are TGTGCCAGCAGCTTAGCCGGCGGGTTTGAGACCCAGTACTTC. This codes for CASSLAGGFETQYF.

The gene calls are TRBV28 and TRBJ1-2; 8 positions agree with TRBD1. J gave up 8 bases and V 2 bases, and 4 bases lay outside the gene matches. CDR1 is MDHEN and CDR2 is SYDVKM in the germline V gene. The CDR3 contains 13 residues. CDR3 in amino acids: CASSLGQGRGYTF. Here the CDR3 DNA reads TGTGCCAGCAGTTTAGGACAGGGTCGGGGCTACACCTTC.

This rearrangement joins TRBV9 to TRBJ1-5; D may be TRBD1 (5 bases). The CDR3 has 15 residues. Germline V CDR1 and CDR2: SGDLS, YYNGEE. The V and J ends lost 0 bases and 6 bases respectively, with 13 bases between them. The CDR3 DNA reads TGTGCCAGCAGCGTAGCGGGGGATTGGGGTCAGCCCCAGCATTTT. Amino acid sequence: CASSVAGDWGQPQHF.

This chain connects TRBV19 to TRBJ2-5; maybe TRBD1 (6 bases). There are 14 residues in the CDR3. Germline V gene data show CDR1 as LNHDA and CDR2 as SQIVND (reference sequence). Trimming pared 5 bases from V and 3 bases from J, leaving 13 bases between. CDR3 region: CASSSTDRKETQYF. CDR3 nucleotides: TGTGCCAGTAGTTCAACGGACAGAAAAGAGACCCAGTACTTC.

This CDR3 reads CASSSAGSSYNEQFF. CDR3 nucleotide sequence: TGTGCCAGCAGCTCTGCGGGGAGCTCCTACAATGAGCAGTTCTTC. The rearrangement links TRBV5-6 to TRBJ2-1; a weak D match, TRBD2 (6 bases). The CDR3 runs 15 residues. From germline, CDR1 is SGHDT and CDR2 YYEEEE. Trimming removed 3 bases from V and 0 bases from J, with 10 bases in between.

The chain uses TRBV9 and TRBJ2-1; D is undetermined. The CDR3 is made up of 11 amino acids. V lost 4 bases, J lost 4 bases, and 3 bases lay in between. The germline CDR1 and CDR2 sequences are SGDLS and YYNGEE. The CDR3: CASSPYNEQFF. CDR3 in DNA: TGTGCCAGCAGCCCTTACAATGAGCAGTTCTTC.

The sample holds a few counts of this clone. The chain combines TRBV7-2 with TRBJ2-6; 7 bases are shared with TRBD2. V lost 3 bases, J lost 3 bases, and 2 bases stayed unmatched. The CDR3 is 15 amino acids. CDR1 SGHTA and CDR2 FQGNSA come from the germline V gene. DNA for the CDR3: TGTGCCAGCAGCTTCTCGGGGGGTGGGGCCAACGTCCTGACTTTC. Protein sequence: CASSFSGGGANVLTF.

In its sample, this clone was seen a few times. J is TRBJ1-1 and V is TRBV30; 7 nucleotides agree with TRBD1. The ends lost 2 bases at V and 1 base at J; junction bases unmatched: 7. CDR1 and CDR2 from the germline V gene are GTSNPN and SVGIG (reference sequence). The CDR3 covers 15 residues. The CDR3 loop reads CAWSLRGQRNTEAFF. The CDR3 DNA sequence: TGTGCCTGGAGTCTACGGGGACAGAGGAACACTGAAGCTTTCTTT.

The rearrangement joins TRBV13 to TRBJ2-3; 8 nucleotides agree with TRBD2. V trimming: 4 bases; J trimming: 10 bases; junction bases outside the gene matches: 4. In germline, CDR1 is PRHDT, CDR2 FYEKMQ (reference sequence). The CDR3 totals 12 residues. The CDR3 DNA sequence: TGTGCCAGCAGCTGGGGGACTAGTGCGCAGTATTTT. It encodes CASSWGTSAQYF.

The chain combines TRBV12-5 with TRBJ1-1; D is possibly TRBD1 (5 bases). There are 14 residues in the CDR3. V shed 6 bases and J shed 1 base, with 12 bases lying between them. Per germline, CDR1 LGHNT and CDR2 FRNRAP. CDR3 residues: CASGPGQWNTEAFF. In DNA, the CDR3 is TGTGCTAGTGGGCCAGGACAATGGAACACTGAAGCTTTCTTT.

This chain connects TRBV19 to TRBJ2-1; TRBD2 matches at 10 bases. Germline CDR1 reads LNHDA; CDR2 reads SQIVND (reference sequence). V was pared by 6 bases and J by 4 bases, with 9 bases of the junction left unmatched. CDR3 length: 16 amino acids. The CDR3 DNA reads as TGTGCCAGTAGGATCAGCGGGGGGGTGTCTTACAATGAGCAGTTCTTC. It is translated as CASRISGGVSYNEQFF.

This clone was seen just once. The chain employs TRBV7-2 and TRBJ1-2; D gene uncertain. The CDR3 sequence is 13 residues long. The V gene lost 5 bases and the J gene lost 8 bases, with 15 bases spanning the gap. Germline loops: CDR1 SGHTA, CDR2 FQGNSA. The CDR3 DNA sequence: TGTGCCAGCAGCCCCGGTGATCAGCGCGGCTACACCTTC. Translation gives CASSPGDQRGYTF.

The chain has TRBV6-5 and TRBJ2-1; 8 bases fit TRBD2. This CDR3 is 16 amino acids long. The ends lost 0 bases at V and 9 bases at J; junction bases unmatched: 10. In germline, CDR1 is MNHEY, CDR2 SVGAGI. CDR3 nucleotides: TGTGCCAGCAGTTACTCGGTACGCGGGGGGAGACTTGAGCAGTTCTTC. Translated, it gives CASSYSVRGGRLEQFF.

The J gene is TRBJ2-3, the V gene TRBV27; weak D call: TRBD1 (5 bases). Trimming removed 3 bases at V and 0 bases at J, with 16 bases between. Per germline, CDR1 MNHEY and CDR2 SMNVEV (reference sequence). CDR3 size: 17 residues. Here the CDR3 reads CASSFSPQGTSTDTQYF. The CDR3 DNA reads as TGTGCCAGCAGTTTCTCCCCCCAGGGCACTAGCACAGATACGCAGTATTTT.

This clone was observed a few times. The CDR3 loop is CASSPRGSGKQFF. Here the CDR3 DNA reads TGTGCCAGCAGCCCCCGGGGTAGCGGGAAGCAGTTCTTC. The chain is built from TRBV7-2 and TRBJ2-1; 8 bases align to TRBD2. CDR1 and CDR2 (germline): SGHTA, FQGNSA. V shed 5 bases, J shed 11 bases, and the junction held 8 bases outside the gene matches. This CDR3 is built from 13 residues.

With respect to this clone: One end of the junction does not line up with germline, which may come from a read error. CDR3 protein: CASSDLSSEQYF. In DNA, the CDR3 is TGTGCCAGCAGTGATCTTTCCTCCGAGCAGTACTTC. This chain joins TRBV2 and TRBJ2-7; D remains ambiguous. CDR1 is SNHLY, CDR2 FYNNEI, per germline. The CDR3 has 12 residues. Drawing the rest from reference TRBV2 and TRBJ2-7, the complete variable domain is EPEVTQTPSHQVTQMGQEVILRCVPISNHLYFYWYRQILGQKVEFLVSFYNNEISEKSEIFDDQFSVERPDGSNFTLKIRSTKLEDSAMYFCASSDLSSEQYFGPGTRLTVT.